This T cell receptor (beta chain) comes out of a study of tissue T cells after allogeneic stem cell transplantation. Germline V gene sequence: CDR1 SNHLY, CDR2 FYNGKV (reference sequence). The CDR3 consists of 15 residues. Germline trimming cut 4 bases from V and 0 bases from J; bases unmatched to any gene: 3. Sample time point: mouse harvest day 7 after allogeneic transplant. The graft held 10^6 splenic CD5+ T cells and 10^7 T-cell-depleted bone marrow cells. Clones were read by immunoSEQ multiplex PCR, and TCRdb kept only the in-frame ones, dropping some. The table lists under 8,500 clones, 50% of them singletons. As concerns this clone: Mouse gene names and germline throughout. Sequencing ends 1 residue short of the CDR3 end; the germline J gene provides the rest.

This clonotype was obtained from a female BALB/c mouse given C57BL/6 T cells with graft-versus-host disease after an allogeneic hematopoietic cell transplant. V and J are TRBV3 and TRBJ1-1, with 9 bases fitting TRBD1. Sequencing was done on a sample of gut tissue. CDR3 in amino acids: CASSSGQGTNTEVFF. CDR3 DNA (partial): TGTGCCAGCAGCTCGGGACAGGGAACAAACACAGAAGTCTTC.